This TCR beta chain was identified in a study of T cells in Graves' hyperthyroidism and ophthalmopathy. Findings of the study overall: Blood also carried most thyroid clonotypes expanded above 0.001.

Points on this clonotype: Its specificity is not known.

The CDR3 has 12 residues. In germline, CDR1 is PRHDT, CDR2 FYEKMQ (reference sequence). V lost 10 bases to trimming and J lost 5 bases, with 12 bases between them. Amplified TCR beta CDR3 regions came from RNA transcripts. The study used the HTBI primer set for a first-round RT-PCR of the TCR CDR3. TCRdb recomputed calls from the multiplex PCR reads with MiXCR, one row per CDR3 protein. The sample carries hundreds of thousands of distinct CDR3 sequences, around 20% recorded once. The sequenced material came from blood. The TCR sequence derives from a woman aged 50 to 65 with Graves' hyperthyroidism that later progressed to Graves' ophthalmopathy. J is TRBJ1-3 and V is TRBV13; possible D gene TRBD1, 5 bases. The CDR3 sequence: CATQEGRNTIYF. The CDR3 DNA is TGTGCCACCCAGGAGGGGCGAAACACCATATATTTT.